This paragraph covers one TCR beta chain sequence. These data originate in a study of metastatic and nonmetastatic thyroid tumors. V lost 2 bases, J lost 2 bases, and 10 bases lay in between. The CDR3 consists of 14 residues. Via MiXCR, TCRdb re-called the PCR reads. The sample records 45,000 to 65,000 clones, 20% to 25% being singletons. Thyroid surgery was preceded by no treatment in any patient. The V gene is TRBV12-3 or TRBV12-4, the J gene TRBJ2-7, with D possibly TRBD1 on 6 matching bases. What was sequenced was blood. This clonotype originated in a female donor with papillary thyroid cancer or a benign thyroid nodule (not recorded which). Some clones in this sample may be carry-over from other donors' samples. The CDR3 DNA reads as TGTGCCAGCAGTTTAAGGGGGTGCACCTACGAGCAGTACTTC. Its protein is CASSLRGCTYEQYF.